The rows below give T cell receptor beta chains drawn from one sample of a study of blood T cell repertoires in COVID-19. The table came from immunoSEQ multiplex PCR; TCRdb's copy has only in-frame clones and leaves some out. The sample lists tens of thousands of clones, around 83% occurring once. Sequencing input: peripheral blood. The receptors were sampled from a woman aged 55-69 years with acute or convalescent COVID-19. Each CDR3 is given with its conserved first and last residue. D genes are given only for firm matches. Clone size is given for some rows only: seen once, a few or many times, or a class if the clone is expanded.

-,TRBV7-3,TRBJ2-1,TRBD2,CASSLEAGGNEQFF,TGTGCCAGCAGCTTAGAAGCGGGGGGGAATGAGCAGTTCTTC
few,TRBV5-6,TRBJ1-2,-,CASSLGQDGYTF,TGTGCCAGCAGCTTGGGACAGGATGGCTACACCTTC
-,TRBV10-3,TRBJ1-5,-,CAISRTGDSNQPQHF,TGTGCCATCAGTAGGACGGGAGATAGCAATCAGCCCCAGCATTTT
-,TRBV5-1,TRBJ1-1,-,CASSFTANLNTEAFF,TGCGCCAGCAGCTTCACAGCCAACCTGAACACTGAAGCTTTCTTT
-,TRBV5-1,TRBJ1-1,-,CASSLDGAEAFF,TGCGCCAGCAGCTTGGATGGGGCAGAAGCTTTCTTT
-,TRBV6-1,TRBJ1-1,TRBD1,CASSEAIRQGGAFF,TGTGCCAGCAGTGAAGCGATAAGACAGGGCGGAGCTTTCTTT
-,TRBV4-1,TRBJ2-3,-,CASSQGPLEGDTQYF,TGCGCCAGCAGCCAGGGACCTTTGGAGGGGGATACGCAGTATTTT
-,TRBV18,TRBJ2-1,TRBD2,CASSPPMAGGPNEQFF,TGTGCCAGCTCACCCCCCATGGCGGGGGGCCCCAATGAGCAGTTCTTC
-,TRBV6-5,TRBJ2-1,-,CASSRGGDALKEQFF,TGTGCCAGCAGTAGGGGGGGGGACGCGCTAAAGGAGCAGTTCTTC
-,TRBV15,TRBJ1-1,-,CATSRGGGSDTEAFF,TGTGCCACCAGCAGAGGAGGAGGGTCGGACACTGAAGCTTTCTTT
-,TRBV21-1,TRBJ2-2,-,CASSKGSSGGNTGELFF,TGTGCCAGCAGCAAAGGCTCAAGCGGGGGAAACACCGGGGAGCTGTTTTTT
-,TRBV7-6,TRBJ2-2,TRBD1,CASSSTGGAGELFF,TGTGCCAGCAGCTCGACAGGGGGGGCGGGGGAGCTGTTTTTT
-,TRBV5-4,TRBJ2-2,-,CASRRRLEGTGELFF,TGTGCCAGCCGACGTCGACTAGAGGGCACCGGGGAGCTGTTTTTT
-,TRBV2,TRBJ2-3,TRBD1,CASIEGQHTDTQYF,TGTGCCAGCATCGAGGGACAGCATACAGATACGCAGTATTTT
-,TRBV9,TRBJ1-2,-,CASSVRSTLSGYTF,TGTGCCAGCAGCGTGCGGTCTACCCTTTCAGGCTACACCTTC
-,TRBV3-1/TRBV3-2,TRBJ2-7,TRBD2,CASSPMGPSGTYEQYF,TGTGCCAGCAGCCCGATGGGCCCTAGCGGAACCTACGAGCAGTACTTC
-,TRBV20-1,TRBJ1-1,TRBD1,CSASRDSYSGTEAFF,TGCAGTGCTAGTAGGGACAGCTACTCGGGCACTGAAGCTTTCTTT
-,TRBV23-1,TRBJ2-5,TRBD1,CAIQAGGWETQYF,TGCGCCATCCAGGCAGGGGGATGGGAGACCCAGTACTTC
once,TRBV2,TRBJ1-1,-,CASRPGGNTEAFF,TGTGCCAGCAGACCCGGAGGGAACACTGAAGCTTTCTTT
-,TRBV5-6,TRBJ2-3,TRBD1,CASSLRTGANTQYF,TGTGCCAGCAGCTTAAGGACAGGGGCAAATACGCAGTATTTT
-,TRBV6-1,TRBJ1-6,-,CASSELPGANSPLHF,TGTGCCAGCAGTGAATTGCCGGGAGCTAATTCACCCCTCCACTTT
many,TRBV6-5,TRBJ1-1,-,CASRQKGGTNTEAFF,TGTGCCAGCAGACAGAAAGGAGGAACGAACACTGAAGCTTTCTTT
-,TRBV29-1,TRBJ1-4,TRBD1,CSVPQGAGEKLFF,TGCAGCGTTCCACAGGGGGCTGGGGAAAAACTGTTTTTT
-,TRBV6-5,TRBJ1-1,-,CASSSGVVNTEAFF,TGTGCCAGCAGCTCAGGGGTGGTGAACACTGAAGCTTTCTTT
-,TRBV6-6,TRBJ1-5,TRBD1,CASSSGQGAGGQPQHF,TGTGCCAGCAGTTCCGGACAGGGGGCTGGTGGTCAGCCCCAGCATTTT
-,TRBV18,TRBJ1-4,-,CASSRDEQRQKLFF,TGTGCCAGCTCACGCGACGAACAGAGACAAAAACTGTTTTTT
few,TRBV10-3,TRBJ1-5,-,CAITDRPFIQPQHF,TGTGCCATCACCGACAGGCCCTTCATCCAGCCCCAGCATTTT
once,TRBV5-6,TRBJ2-5,-,CASSPDGWGETQYF,TGTGCCAGCAGCCCCGACGGGTGGGGCGAGACCCAGTACTTC
-,TRBV5-6,TRBJ1-2,-,CASSLGGNWGYTF,TGTGCCAGCAGCTTGGGAGGGAATTGGGGCTACACCTTC